The 23 T cell receptor beta chains given below trace back to one sample, sequenced in a study of neurological immune-mediated disorders. This sample's time point: longitudinal time-point 2. One entry per CDR3 protein results from TCRdb running MiXCR on the 5' RACE reads. In the table there are some 80,000 distinct CDR3 sequences, nearly 6% of which are singletons. Sequencing input: PBMCs. The receptors here all came from a woman in her sixties with multiple sclerosis.

This clonotype showed up many times. The chain combines TRBV3-1 with TRBJ1-1, with a possible D match to TRBD1 (5 bases). Germline CDR1 is LGHDT and CDR2 is YNNKEL (reference sequence). The CDR3 has 15 amino acids. Trimming pared 0 bases from V and 2 bases from J, leaving 10 bases between. The CDR3 sequence is CASSQDWGINTEAFF. The CDR3 nucleotides are TGTGCCAGCAGCCAAGATTGGGGGATCAACACTGAAGCTTTCTTT.

This clonotype was observed at least ten times. The rearrangement joins TRBV20-1 to TRBJ1-3, with a possible D match to TRBD1 (5 bases). This CDR3 contains 14 residues. Germline CDR1 is DFQATT and CDR2 is SNEGSKA (reference sequence). V was shortened by 6 bases and J by 0 bases, with 12 bases between the two germline ends. The CDR3 bases are TGCAGTGCCCCTGGGGCCCACTCTGGAAACACCATATATTTT. The encoded protein is CSAPGAHSGNTIYF.

At least ten counts were recorded for this clonotype. The chain couples TRBV7-2 to TRBJ1-5; 8 bases map to TRBD1. The germline V gene encodes CDR1 SGHTA and CDR2 FQGNSA. J gave up 2 bases and V 5 bases, and 2 bases lay outside the gene matches. The CDR3 extends over 14 amino acids. The CDR3 nucleotides read TGTGCCAGCAGCCCGACAGGGGGCAATCAGCCCCAGCATTTT. This codes for CASSPTGGNQPQHF.

This clonotype was recorded many times. This chain uses TRBV20-1 with TRBJ2-3, with 8 nucleotides matching TRBD1. Germline V CDR1 and CDR2: DFQATT, SNEGSKA (reference sequence). The CDR3 is 15 residues long. With 3 bases clipped from V and 2 bases from J, the junction kept 7 bases outside the gene matches. The CDR3 sequence: CSARTGEALTDTQYF. The CDR3 region has the DNA TGCAGTGCTAGGACAGGGGAGGCCCTCACAGATACGCAGTATTTT.

With regard to this clonotype: At one end, the junction sequence differs from germline, possibly due to a read error. J is TRBJ2-1 and V is TRBV20-1, with TRBD2 matching 15 bases. The CDR3 is 13 residues long. Germline assignment: CDR1 DFQATT and CDR2 SNEGSKA (reference sequence). The CDR3 bases are TGCAGTGCCCAGGGACTAGCGGGGGGATTGTTGGGCTTC. Protein product: CSAQGLAGGLLGF.

This clonotype was counted many times. This chain uses TRBV20-1 with TRBJ2-2; D call uncertain. V was shortened by 6 bases and J by 1 base, with 9 bases between the two germline ends. This CDR3 comprises 13 residues. The V gene's germline CDR1 is DFQATT and CDR2 SNEGSKA (reference sequence). CDR3 sequence: CSAIELNTGELFF. In nucleotides, the CDR3 is TGCAGTGCCATAGAACTGAACACCGGGGAGCTGTTTTTT.

This clonotype showed up many times. This chain connects TRBV5-1 to TRBJ2-5, with TRBD2 matching 10 bases. Germline CDR1 reads SGHRS; CDR2 reads YFSETQ. The CDR3 has 16 amino acids. J was trimmed by 5 bases and V by 0 bases; bases with no gene match: 7. CDR3 bases: TGCGCCAGCAGCTTGGCCGGGCTAGCGGGGGCGGAGACCCAGTACTTC. Translated: CASSLAGLAGAETQYF.

This clonotype was observed at least ten times. The chain carries TRBV7-9 and TRBJ1-1; D ambiguous. The germline CDR1 and CDR2 sequences are SEHNR and FQNEAQ (reference sequence). The ends were cut back, 0 bases at V and 11 bases at J, with 13 bases in the middle. The CDR3 is made up of 13 amino acids. The CDR3 bases are TGTGCCAGCAGCTTAGCGACTAGTGGCGGGGCTTTCTTT. Translating it yields CASSLATSGGAFF. The complete variable domain, with remaining parts taken from reference TRBV7-9 and TRBJ1-1, reads DTGVSQNPRHKITKRGQNVTFRCDPISEHNRLYWYRQTLGQGPEFLTYFQNEAQLEKSRLLSDRFSAERPKGSFSTLEIQRTEQGDSAMYLCASSLATSGGAFFGQGTRLTVV.

In its sample, this clonotype was seen many times. This chain links TRBV29-1 with TRBJ2-7, with D perhaps TRBD1 or TRBD2 (6 bases each). The CDR3 is 14 amino acids. Per germline, CDR1 SQVTM and CDR2 ANQGSEA. The V gene lost 3 bases and the J gene lost 0 bases, with 12 bases spanning the gap. CDR3 nucleotide sequence: TGCAGCGTTGAGCATGGGGGGCCCTCCTACGAGCAGTACTTC. Protein product: CSVEHGGPSYEQYF.

This clonotype was detected ten times or more. The rearrangement links TRBV20-1 to TRBJ2-5; 7 nucleotides align to TRBD1. Germline CDR1 DFQATT, CDR2 SNEGSKA (reference sequence). The CDR3 extends over 12 amino acids. In DNA, the CDR3 is TGCGTTCGGGACAGCCCACCAGAGACCCAGTACTTC. Translation gives CVRDSPPETQYF.

This clonotype was observed many times. The V call is TRBV6-5, the J call TRBJ2-6, with D perhaps TRBD2 (7 bases). This CDR3 has 18 amino acids. CDR1 MNHEY and CDR2 SVGAGI come from the germline V gene. Deletions cut 1 base from V and 2 bases from J, with 15 bases between. CDR3 residues: CASSYLGTRGAGANVLTF. In DNA, the CDR3 is TGTGCCAGCAGTTACTTGGGGACACGGGGGGCTGGGGCCAACGTCCTGACTTTC.

This clonotype was seen repeatedly, ten times or more. The chain has TRBV12-3 or TRBV12-4 and TRBJ2-5; D may correspond to TRBD1 or TRBD2 (5 bases each). The CDR3 runs 13 residues. V shed 5 bases and J shed 4 bases, with 11 bases lying between them. In DNA, the CDR3 is TGTGCCAGCAGTCCAGGGACCAGAGAGACCCAGTACTTC. It is translated as CASSPGTRETQYF.

Many counts were recorded for this clonotype. The rearrangement uses TRBV9 and TRBJ2-2; no firm D call. V was cut by 0 bases and J by 2 bases, with 5 bases left in between. Per the germline V gene, CDR1 is SGDLS and CDR2 is YYNGEE. The CDR3 spans 14 residues. CDR3 in amino acids: CASSVVGNTGELFF. CDR3 coding DNA: TGTGCCAGCAGCGTAGTCGGAAACACCGGGGAGCTGTTTTTT.

This clonotype was counted many times. The gene calls are TRBV28 and TRBJ1-2, with TRBD1 identical over 8 bases. Germline V lookup: CDR1 MDHEN, CDR2 SYDVKM. J gave up 4 bases and V 4 bases, and 5 bases lay outside the gene matches. The CDR3 covers 14 residues. The CDR3 DNA follows: TGTGCCAGCAGTTCCGCAGGGGGCTTCTATGGCTACACCTTC. It codes for CASSSAGGFYGYTF.

A word on this clonotype: This sequence may be a read error, since a much larger clone differs from it by one base. The chain combines TRBV7-2 with TRBJ2-5, with D uncertain. The CDR3 sequence is 14 residues long. Germline V lookup: CDR1 SGHTA, CDR2 FQGNSA. The chain's CDR3 is CASSLGQSQETEYF. The CDR3 nucleotides read TGTGCCAGCAGCTTAGGGCAGTCTCAAGAGACCGAGTACTTC.

At least ten counts were recorded for this clonotype. V gene TRBV2 combines with J gene TRBJ1-3; D call uncertain. The germline V gene encodes CDR1 SNHLY and CDR2 FYNNEI. This CDR3 has 13 residues. Trimming took 6 bases from V and 3 from J, leaving 9 bases between them. The CDR3 DNA reads TGTGCCAGCAGAAGAGGGCTTGGAAACACCATATATTTT. Its protein is CASRRGLGNTIYF.

This clonotype was recorded at least ten times. The rearrangement uses TRBV5-8 and TRBJ2-3; 11 bases fit TRBD2. The germline gives CDR1 SGHTS, CDR2 YDEGEE. This CDR3 is 16 amino acids long. Losses at the gene ends were 2 bases for V and 2 bases for J; bases not matched to a gene: 4. The CDR3 region is CASSLGTSGLTDTQYF. The CDR3 bases are TGTGCCAGCAGCTTAGGGACTAGCGGTCTCACAGATACGCAGTATTTT.

This clonotype was counted at least ten times. The chain is built from TRBV25-1 and TRBJ1-1; 11 nucleotides align to TRBD1. Germline V gene data show CDR1 as MGHDK and CDR2 as SYGVNS. The CDR3 length is 16 residues. J lost 0 bases, V lost 6 bases, and 6 bases had no gene match. The CDR3 DNA reads TGTGCCAGCAGCCTAGGGACAGGGGGGATGAACACTGAAGCTTTCTTT. Residues: CASSLGTGGMNTEAFF.

At least ten counts were recorded for this clonotype. The chain links TRBV27 to TRBJ2-1, with 8 bases fitting TRBD2. The CDR3 runs 16 residues. Trimming cost V 6 bases and J 3 bases; bases outside gene matches: 10. Germline V gene lookup returns CDR1 MNHEY and CDR2 SMNVEV (reference sequence). CDR3 sequence reads: CASSHNRGGIYNEQFF. DNA of the CDR3: TGTGCCAGCAGCCACAACCGCGGGGGGATCTACAATGAGCAGTTCTTC.

The sample holds many counts of this clonotype. This chain connects TRBV20-1 to TRBJ2-1; TRBD2 matches at 7 bases. The CDR3 has 17 amino acids. The ends lost 0 bases at V and 6 bases at J; junction bases unmatched: 14. CDR1 DFQATT and CDR2 SNEGSKA come from the germline V gene (reference sequence). The CDR3 loop reads CSARDLGRAGLINEQFF. The CDR3 nucleotides read TGCAGTGCTAGAGATCTCGGGCGAGCGGGGCTAATCAATGAGCAGTTCTTC.

This clonotype appeared many times. This chain uses TRBV29-1 with TRBJ1-4; 7 bases align to TRBD1. CDR1 is SQVTM and CDR2 is ANQGSEA in the germline V gene. Trimming removed 4 bases from V and 8 bases from J; junction bases left unmatched: 13. This CDR3 spans 15 amino acids. The CDR3 here is CSVGPTGVMAEKLFF. For the CDR3, the DNA is TGCAGCGTTGGACCCACAGGGGTGATGGCGGAAAAACTGTTTTTT. The variable domain in full, with the rest retrieved from reference TRBV29-1 and TRBJ1-4, is SAVISQKPSRDICQRGTSLTIQCQVDSQVTMMFWYRQQPGQSLTLIATANQGSEATYESGFVIDKFPISRPNLTFSTLTVSNMSPEDSSIYLCSVGPTGVMAEKLFFGSGTQLSVL.

This clonotype was counted ten times or more. The chain joins TRBV9 to TRBJ1-3; D gene ambiguous. Trimming removed 0 bases from V and 5 bases from J, with 6 bases in between. This CDR3 has 13 amino acids. Germline CDR1 and CDR2: SGDLS and YYNGEE. This CDR3 is CASSVAERNTIYF. The CDR3 DNA is TGTGCCAGCAGCGTAGCTGAGAGAAACACCATATATTTT. The full variable domain, rest sourced from reference TRBV9 and TRBJ1-3, is DSGVTQTPKHLITATGQRVTLRCSPRSGDLSVYWYQQSLDQGLQFLIQYYNGEERAKGNILERFSAQQFPDLHSELNLSSLELGDSALYFCASSVAERNTIYFGEGSWLTVV.

The chain couples TRBV3-1 to TRBJ2-2, with 11 bases matching TRBD1. This CDR3 spans 18 amino acids. Germline V gives CDR1 LGHDT, CDR2 YNNKEL (reference sequence). V was clipped by 3 bases and J by 6 bases; unmatched bases: 12. CDR3 in amino acids: CASSHRDRGGPRAGELFF. CDR3 DNA: TGTGCCAGCAGCCACCGGGACAGGGGGGGCCCTAGGGCCGGGGAGCTGTTTTTT. The full variable domain, its missing parts supplied by reference TRBV3-1 and TRBJ2-2, is DTAVSQTPKYLVTQMGNDKSIKCEQNLGHDTMYWYKQDSKKFLKIMFSYNNKELIINETVPNRFSPKSPDKAHLNLHINSLELGDSAVYFCASSHRDRGGPRAGELFFGEGSRLTVL.